Sequencing of this T cell receptor beta chain was carried out in a study of identical twins. This clonotype has a count of ten or more. The CDR3 runs 14 residues. The germline V and J ends were trimmed by 6 bases and 0 bases, with 13 bases remaining between them. The germline gives CDR1 SQVTM, CDR2 ANQGSEA. TCRdb redid the calling of the 5' RACE reads with MiXCR, one entry per CDR3 protein. The sample contains a few hundred thousand distinct CDR3 sequences, approximately 17% of which appear only once. The clonotype originates from a man over 45 in good health. V usage is TRBV29-1 and J usage is TRBJ2-3, with unresolved D. Sequencing input: naive T cells sorted from blood. CDR3 sequence reads: CSVPLGRSTDTQYF. The CDR3 DNA is TGCAGCGTCCCACTGGGCAGGAGCACAGATACGCAGTATTTT.